These T cell receptor beta chains were read from a single sample in a study of spatial heterogeneity in lung cancer. Each CDR3 protein is one row after TCRdb ran MiXCR on the 5' RACE reads. The sample gives 36,000 or so distinct CDR3 sequences, roughly 5.6% of which show up once; 25% to 35% is in the top ten. The specimen was PBMCs, collected at surgery. All receptors derive from a female donor with early-stage non-small cell lung cancer. The CDR3 runs from the conserved cysteine through the conserved F or W. A D gene is named only where the DNA matches it firmly. Not all rows give a size; the values are once, few, many and, for expanded clones, a class.

many,.,14,TRBJ2-1,TRBV7-8,TGTGCCAGCAGCTTAATCCCTTTTGCGAATGAGCAGTTCTTC,CASSLIPFANEQFF
many,.,13,TRBJ2-3,TRBV25-1,TGTGCCAGCAGTGAAGTCTCCACAGATACGCAGTATTTT,CASSEVSTDTQYF
many,.,13,TRBJ2-7,TRBV29-1,TGCAGCGCGAAAGAGAGGGTCTCCTACGAGCAGTACTTC,CSAKERVSYEQYF
many,.,14,TRBJ2-7,TRBV6-5,TGTGCCAGCAGGTTGCGGCGGGAAGGCTACGAGCAGTACTTC,CASRLRREGYEQYF
.,.,15,TRBJ1-4,TRBV20-1,TGCAGTGCCGGTGGGACGTATGTCTTTAATGAAAAACTGTTTTTT,CSAGGTYVFNEKLFF
many,.,14,TRBJ1-4,TRBV2,TGTGCCAGCAGCCCAATTCGGCTGGGTGAAAAACTGTTTTTT,CASSPIRLGEKLFF
.,.,14,TRBJ2-1,TRBV5-4,TGTGCCAGCACCCCGGGAACCGGGGTGAATGAGCAGTTCTTC,CASTPGTGVNEQFF
many,.,13,TRBJ2-7,TRBV11-2,TGTGCCAGCAGCTTATCGGGGGGCCACGAGCAGTACTTC,CASSLSGGHEQYF
many,.,14,TRBJ1-3,TRBV7-8,TGTGCCAGCAGCTCCCGATTTACTGGAAACACCATATATTTT,CASSSRFTGNTIYF
many,TRBD2,18,TRBJ2-1,TRBV7-9,TGTGCCAGCAGCCCAATCAATCTCCGGGAGGGTCCCTACAATGAGCAGTTCTTC,CASSPINLREGPYNEQFF
.,TRBD1,15,TRBJ1-2,TRBV4-3,TGCGCCAGCAGCATGGGACAGGGTGCGGGCTATGGCTACACCTTC,CASSMGQGAGYGYTF
many,.,14,TRBJ1-5,TRBV6-5,TGTGCCAGCAGTGTAGGGATCTATGAGCAGCCCCAGCATTTT,CASSVGIYEQPQHF
many,.,14,TRBJ1-1,TRBV18,TGTGCCAGCTCACAGGCAGGATCGAACACTGAAGCTTTCTTT,CASSQAGSNTEAFF
.,.,16,TRBJ2-7,TRBV3-1,TGTGCCAGCAGCCATGATCTTTTCGGGGAGCTCTACGAGCAGTACTTC,CASSHDLFGELYEQYF
many,TRBD1,14,TRBJ2-7,TRBV28,TGTGCCAGCAGCCTCACCGGGACAGGCTACGAGCAGTACTTC,CASSLTGTGYEQYF
many,TRBD2,13,TRBJ2-7,TRBV6-2/TRBV6-3,TGTGCCAGCAGGACTAGCGGAACCTACGAGCAGTACTTC,CASRTSGTYEQYF
many,.,11,TRBJ2-1,TRBV5-1,TGCGCCAGCAGCTTACAGGCACATTGGTTCTTC,CASSLQAHWFF
many,TRBD1,15,TRBJ2-7,TRBV5-5,TGTGCCAGCAGCTTTCCCGGGACAGTCTCCTACGAGCAGTACTTC,CASSFPGTVSYEQYF
many,.,16,TRBJ1-5,TRBV27,TGTGCCAGTCCAGTGAGAGCAGGGCCTAGCAATCAGCCCCAGCATTTT,CASPVRAGPSNQPQHF
few,TRBD1,14,TRBJ2-1,TRBV5-1,TGCGCCAGCAGCTTAGGACAGGGGAGCGGGGAGCAGTTCTTC,CASSLGQGSGEQFF
many,.,14,TRBJ2-2,TRBV7-7,TGTGCTAGCAGCTCTGCCCGGAACACCGGGGAGCTGTTTTTT,CASSSARNTGELFF
many,.,15,TRBJ2-2,TRBV5-1,TGCGCCAGCAGCTTCAGGCAGGACTACACCGGGGAGCTGTTTTTT,CASSFRQDYTGELFF
many,.,13,TRBJ1-2,TRBV5-1,TGCGCCAGCAGCTTAGAAGATTACTATGGCTACACCTTC,CASSLEDYYGYTF
many,TRBD1,15,TRBJ2-3,TRBV3-1,TGTGCCAGCAGCGAACGGGACAGGAGCACAGATACGCAGTATTTT,CASSERDRSTDTQYF
many,.,14,TRBJ2-7,TRBV5-1,TGCGCCAGCAGCTTCTTGACAGCAACCTACGAGCAGTACTTC,CASSFLTATYEQYF
few,TRBD1,13,TRBJ1-5,TRBV18,TGTGCCAGCTCCACGACAGGGGAGCAGCCCCAGCATTTT,CASSTTGEQPQHF
medium-sized,TRBD1,15,TRBJ1-6,TRBV4-3,TGCGCCAGCAGCCAAGTGGGGACAGAAAATTCACCCCTCCACTTT,CASSQVGTENSPLHF
many,.,13,TRBJ2-7,TRBV2,TGTGCCAGCAGTACAGGGCCAGAATTGGAGCAGTACTTC,CASSTGPELEQYF
many,.,13,TRBJ2-7,TRBV29-1,TGCAGCGTTGAGTCCCAAAGCTCCTACGAGCAGTACTTC,CSVESQSSYEQYF
many,.,16,TRBJ2-7,TRBV7-8,TGTGCCAGCAGCTTCTTACCTCGGTTCGTCTCCTACGAGCAGTACTTC,CASSFLPRFVSYEQYF
.,.,15,TRBJ2-5,TRBV20-1,TGCAGTGTTACCATTGGTGGAGAACGGCAAGAGACCCAGTACTTC,CSVTIGGERQETQYF
many,.,16,TRBJ1-5,TRBV20-1,TGCAGTGCTAGAGATTTGGCAGAGGGTAGCAATCAGCCCCAGCATTTT,CSARDLAEGSNQPQHF
many,.,12,TRBJ1-2,TRBV20-1,TGCAGTGCTAGAGTTGTCGATCGCGGCTACACCTTC,CSARVVDRGYTF
many,.,15,TRBJ2-5,TRBV7-8,TGTGCCAGCAGCGAGGGACTCCAGAGGGAAGAGACCCAGTACTTC,CASSEGLQREETQYF
many,TRBD2,14,TRBJ2-7,TRBV28,TGTGCCAGCAGTTTGGGGACTAGCGCCTACGAGCAGTACTTC,CASSLGTSAYEQYF
few,.,14,TRBJ2-2,TRBV20-1,TGCAGTGCTAGAGATTCAGCGAACACCGGGGAGCTGTTTTTT,CSARDSANTGELFF
many,.,15,TRBJ1-6,TRBV2,TGTGCCAGCAGTGATCTGGGACATAATAATTCACCCCTCCACTTT,CASSDLGHNNSPLHF
few,TRBD2,14,TRBJ2-7,TRBV29-1,TGCAGCGCTAGCGGGACCGTTAGCTCCTACGAGCAGTACTTC,CSASGTVSSYEQYF
many,.,13,TRBJ1-1,TRBV24-1,TGTGCCACCAGTGACCACGACGGGATTGAAGCTTTCTTT,CATSDHDGIEAFF
many,TRBD1,15,TRBJ1-2,TRBV5-1,TGCGCCAGCAGCATCCGCCCAGGGGGCAGGAATGGCTACACCTTC,CASSIRPGGRNGYTF
medium-sized,.,14,TRBJ1-4,TRBV7-9,TGTGCCAGCAGCACCCTAAGGAGGGAACGAAAACTGTTTTTT,CASSTLRRERKLFF